These 8 T cell receptor beta chains were sequenced from one sample in a study of blood T cell repertoires in COVID-19. Method: immunoSEQ multiplex PCR; TCRdb's copy keeps in-frame clones and lacks some. The sample holds 13,000 to 15,000 clones, around 87% seen once. The sequenced material came from peripheral blood. These receptors all come from a human donor in a cohort sampled during active COVID-19.

The chain combines TRBV7-6 with TRBJ1-1; TRBD1 agrees at 8 bases. V lost 4 bases and J lost 3; bases outside the gene matches: 16. Germline loops: CDR1 SGHVS, CDR2 FNYEAQ. The CDR3 consists of 18 residues. The CDR3 loop reads CASSSTPPGRGRDTEAFF. CDR3 nucleotide sequence: TGTGCCAGCAGCTCCACCCCCCCGGGCAGGGGGCGCGACACTGAAGCTTTCTTT.

V is TRBV5-1 and J is TRBJ1-2; 12 bases fit TRBD1. V lost 5 bases and J lost 7; bases outside the gene matches: 12. This CDR3 spans 16 amino acids. Germline V gene lookup returns CDR1 SGHRS and CDR2 YFSETQ. This chain's CDR3 is CASRPTGTGGLAGYTF. The DNA for the CDR3 is TGCGCCAGCAGGCCCACCGGGACAGGGGGCCTAGCTGGCTACACCTTC.

The chain employs TRBV9 and TRBJ2-1; 12 bases are a match to TRBD2. The CDR3 is 15 residues long. CDR1 and CDR2 from the germline V gene are SGDLS and YYNGEE. J lost 7 bases, V lost 4 bases, and 6 bases had no gene match. CDR3 residues: CASSLGLAGINEQFF. In DNA, the CDR3 is TGTGCCAGCAGCCTCGGACTAGCGGGAATTAATGAGCAGTTCTTC.

The chain couples TRBV7-9 to TRBJ1-2; D may be TRBD1 (6 bases). The CDR3 spans 14 residues. With 4 bases removed from V and 1 base from J, the gap between germline ends came to 10 bases. Germline V gene sequence: CDR1 SEHNR, CDR2 FQNEAQ (reference sequence). As DNA, the CDR3 is TGTGCCAGCAGCTACGGACAGTATAACTATGGCTACACCTTC. Translated, it gives CASSYGQYNYGYTF.

The chain combines TRBV6-2 or TRBV6-3 with TRBJ1-2, with 9 bases matching TRBD1. The V gene end was trimmed by 4 bases and the J gene end by 5 bases; junction bases not matched to a gene: 11. The CDR3 length is 16 residues. The germline V gene has CDR1 MNHEY and CDR2 SVGEGT. The CDR3 loop reads CASSSLPGQGSYGYTF. In DNA form, the CDR3 reads TGTGCCAGCAGTTCACTTCCGGGACAGGGAAGTTATGGCTACACCTTC.

This clone was detected only once. CDR3 in DNA: TGCGCCAGCAGCGCCCTACAGGGGAGCAACTATGGCTACACCTTC. Amino acid sequence: CASSALQGSNYGYTF. The chain recombines TRBV5-1 with TRBJ1-2; the match to TRBD1 covers 7 bases. This CDR3 has 15 amino acids. Germline V CDR1 and CDR2: SGHRS, YFSETQ. Germline trimming cut 4 bases from V and 2 bases from J; bases unmatched to any gene: 8.

The rearrangement joins TRBV30 to TRBJ2-1, with 7 bases lining up with TRBD1. The V segment lost 1 base and the J segment 3 bases; nucleotides outside the gene matches: 3. The CDR3 loop spans 14 amino acids. The germline CDR1 and CDR2 sequences are GTSNPN and SVGIG (reference sequence). The CDR3 DNA follows: TGTGCCTGGAGTGGGTCAGGGGGCTACAATGAGCAGTTCTTC. It specifies CAWSGSGGYNEQFF.

The rearrangement joins TRBV7-9 to TRBJ1-1; D might be TRBD1 (6 bases). CDR1 is SEHNR, CDR2 FQNEAQ, per germline (reference sequence). The V end lost 5 bases, the J end lost 6 bases, and 19 bases lay between the germline ends. The CDR3 covers 15 residues. CDR3 sequence: CASSSRDTMASEAFF. The CDR3 DNA reads TGTGCCAGCAGCAGCAGGGACACGATGGCCTCTGAAGCTTTCTTT.